The subject of this entry is one TCR beta chain. What it binds is not known. The primer mix had 60 Vbeta and 13 Jbeta primers. Profiling relied on immunoSEQ multiplex PCR, and the TCRdb table lists in-frame clones only, not all of them. The sample has 70,000 to 90,000 clones, more than 55% seen once; the top ten hold roughly 5.2%. J gave up 2 bases and V 5 bases, and 4 bases lay outside the gene matches. The CDR3 contains 14 residues. The V gene's germline CDR1 is SGDLS and CDR2 YYNGEE. This sample was taken from a study of cytomegalovirus exposure and HLA in healthy donors. Study in general: A prior study identified 117 million unique TCR beta sequences from 190 million or so T cells. Study-wide findings and caveats: According to reports, the classifier identified cytomegalovirus status with high specificity and sensitivity. Previous analysis showed most TCR beta V segments were productive about 90% or about 30% of the time.

In nominal health when sampled, donors likely had unrecorded immune exposures nonetheless. The rearrangement joins TRBV9 to TRBJ2-3; TRBD2 aligns across 8 bases. Input material: PBMCs. The source is a man aged 55 to 70 in good health and CMV-seropositive. CDR3 coding DNA: TGTGCCAGCAGATCGGGGGGGTACACAGATACGCAGTATTTT. As protein: CASRSGGYTDTQYF.